The text below deals with one TCR beta chain. Under the authors' procedure: Estimates of nucleated cell counts were drawn from the amplification of reference gene primers. Data came from immunoSEQ multiplex PCR; TCRdb stores just in-frame clones and leaves some out. V and J calls and clone size are copied from that table; D and trimming were computed from the DNA. The sample records about 160,000 clones, about 89% being singletons. The CDR3 loop spans 21 amino acids. This entry comes from a study of blood T cell repertoires in COVID-19. Turning to the study itself: Donors in the United States, Italy and Spain gave samples during acute or convalescent COVID-19. In each case, the material was cDNA or gDNA derived from T cells, B-cell-depleted T cells, or PBMCs.

The sequenced sample consisted of peripheral blood. This sequence originates from a man in his sixties with acute or convalescent COVID-19. The chain employs TRBV12-2 and TRBJ1-5; the tabulated D call, TRBD1, remains unverified against the DNA. TRBV12-2 is a pseudogene segment. The CDR3 DNA sequence: TGTGCAAGTCGCTTAGTCCGGCAGGGGCGCATTACAAATCATAGCAATCAGCCCCAGCATTTT. As protein: CASRLVRQGRITNHSNQPQHF.